This T cell receptor beta chain was recovered during a study of prognosis after radiotherapy for stage I lung cancer. Study context: The enrollment of patients with stage I non-small cell lung cancer occurred between 2018 and early 2019. About 13 of the patients presented with newly diagnosed primary stage I lung tumors; several had oligometastatic NSCLC following surgical resection of the primary tumor. Concurrent therapy with stereotactic body radiotherapy was received by no patient.

The V gene's germline CDR1 is LNHNV and CDR2 YYDKDF (reference sequence). The V gene lost 6 bases and the J gene lost 1 base, with 10 bases spanning the gap. The CDR3 contains 14 residues. Researchers used two-round multiplex PCR to amplify TCR beta CDR3 starting from genomic DNA. First-round PCR employed TRBV- and TRBJ-specific primers for each gene. TCRdb used MiXCR to reprocess the multiplex PCR reads, holding one entry per CDR3 protein. The table lists roughly 13,000 distinct CDR3 sequences, roughly 50% of them singletons, with 38% in the top ten. Study-wide points: In patients receiving stereotactic body radiation therapy, unique TCR clone counts fell afterward, median approximately 10,000 versus 7,000.

This clonotype came up many times. Its antigen remains unknown. Here the sequenced sample was PBMCs, taken before or after stereotactic body radiation therapy (not recorded which). This clonotype was sampled from a donor aged 50 or older with non-small cell lung cancer. The chain couples TRBV15 to TRBJ2-4; D not resolved. Written as DNA, the CDR3 is TGTGCCACCAGTCAAGGGCATGCCAAAAACATTCAGTACTTC. It yields the protein CATSQGHAKNIQYF.